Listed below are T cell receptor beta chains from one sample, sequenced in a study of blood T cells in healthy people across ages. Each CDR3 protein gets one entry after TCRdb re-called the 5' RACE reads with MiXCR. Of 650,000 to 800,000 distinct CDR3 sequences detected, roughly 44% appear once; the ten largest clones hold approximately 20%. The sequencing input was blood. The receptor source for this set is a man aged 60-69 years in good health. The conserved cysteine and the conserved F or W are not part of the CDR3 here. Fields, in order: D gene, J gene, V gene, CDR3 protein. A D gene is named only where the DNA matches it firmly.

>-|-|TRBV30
AWSKGFYEQY
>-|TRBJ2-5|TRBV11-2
ASSYRDQIYNEQY
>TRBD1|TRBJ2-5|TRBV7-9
ASSNNRGTQETQY
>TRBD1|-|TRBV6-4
ASVTGQQTYEQY
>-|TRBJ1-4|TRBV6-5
ASRTQGSGEKLF
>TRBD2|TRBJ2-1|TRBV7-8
ASSSTSGGWNEQF
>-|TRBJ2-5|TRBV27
ASRRGVWETQY
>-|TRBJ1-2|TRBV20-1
SARDTPNYGYT
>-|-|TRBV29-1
SVEQGFRNIQY
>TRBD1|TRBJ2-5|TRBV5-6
ASSVWDRQETQY
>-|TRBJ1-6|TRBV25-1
ASSVSRPSNSPLH
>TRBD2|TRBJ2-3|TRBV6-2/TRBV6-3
ASRRTSGGSPTDTQY
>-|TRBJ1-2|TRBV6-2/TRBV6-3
ASSYGLTIGYT
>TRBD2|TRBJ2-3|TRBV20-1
SSYAPSGEDTQY
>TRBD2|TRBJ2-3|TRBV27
ASSFASGGPDTQY
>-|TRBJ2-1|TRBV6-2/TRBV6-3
ASSGDYNEQF
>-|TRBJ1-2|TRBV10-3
AIGSKQGRGYT
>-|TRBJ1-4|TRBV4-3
ASSQPGSSTNEKLF
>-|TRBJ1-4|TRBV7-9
ASSGGTRNEKLF
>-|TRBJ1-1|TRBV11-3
ASSPRSREAF
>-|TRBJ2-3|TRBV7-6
ASRGSDLGTDTQY
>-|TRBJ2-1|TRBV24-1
ATSDETTREAYNEQF
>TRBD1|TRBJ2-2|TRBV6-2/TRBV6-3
ASSVDRSLTGELF
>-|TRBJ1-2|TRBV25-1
ASSEDQGNYGYT
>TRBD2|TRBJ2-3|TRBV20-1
SAFRDYRAGGTDTQY
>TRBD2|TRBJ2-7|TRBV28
ASTKTSGGGYEQY
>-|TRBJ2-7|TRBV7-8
ASSSHRNSYEQY
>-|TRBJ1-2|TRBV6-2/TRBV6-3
ASSAPVFIRYGYT
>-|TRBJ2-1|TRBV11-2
ATRKWENEQF